Following are 15 T cell receptor beta chains from one sample sequenced in a study of cytomegalovirus exposure and HLA in healthy donors. PCR employed 60 Vbeta and 13 Jbeta primers. Only in-frame clones appear in the TCRdb table, and some are missing; sequencing was by immunoSEQ multiplex PCR. The sample holds approximately 150,000 clones, 70% to 80% seen once. The specimen was PBMCs. These receptors came from a man aged 25-45 years in good health and CMV-seropositive.

The rearrangement links TRBV5-4 to TRBJ2-6; TRBD1 agrees at 8 bases. Germline trimming cut 3 bases from V and 4 bases from J; bases unmatched to any gene: 6. CDR1 and CDR2 from the germline V gene are SGHNT and YYREEE (reference sequence). The CDR3 is made up of 16 amino acids. The CDR3, as DNA: TGTGCCAGCAGCTCAGGAACAGGGGGAGGGGCCAACGTCCTGACTTTC. It specifies CASSSGTGGGANVLTF.

The chain uses TRBV7-9 and TRBJ2-1; D may be TRBD1 (6 bases). The germline V gene encodes CDR1 SEHNR and CDR2 FQNEAQ (reference sequence). The CDR3 spans 16 residues. The V and J ends lost 5 bases and 5 bases respectively, with 19 bases between them. The CDR3 bases are TGTGCCAGCAGCACCGAACAGGGAGTAAAGGACAATGAGCAGTTCTTC. This translates into CASSTEQGVKDNEQFF.

The chain links TRBV7-2 to TRBJ1-2, with D maybe TRBD1 (5 bases). Per the germline V gene, CDR1 is SGHTA and CDR2 is FQGNSA. This CDR3 has 15 residues. V lost 0 bases and J 5 bases, leaving 13 bases between the germline ends. In DNA, the CDR3 is TGTGCCAGCAGCTTAGCAGTCTTCAGACAGTATGGCTACACCTTC. This gives the protein CASSLAVFRQYGYTF.

V and J are TRBV4-1 and TRBJ2-5, with D maybe TRBD2 (6 bases). Trimming removed 0 bases from V and 2 bases from J, with 10 bases in between. The germline V gene has CDR1 MGHRA and CDR2 YSYEKL. This CDR3 has 15 residues. DNA of the CDR3: TGCGCCAGCAGCCAAGATTTTGGGGGGCAAGAGACCCAGTACTTC. Protein: CASSQDFGGQETQYF.

The chain joins TRBV7-2 to TRBJ2-3; 7 bases match TRBD2. CDR1 is SGHTA and CDR2 is FQGNSA in the germline V gene. The CDR3 contains 15 residues. V shed 1 base and J 3 bases; nucleotides not matched to a gene: 4. CDR3 sequence (DNA): TGTGCCAGCAGCTTAGTGGGGGGGAAAACAGATACGCAGTATTTT. As protein: CASSLVGGKTDTQYF.

V is TRBV28 and J is TRBJ2-3; D is undetermined. CDR3 length equals 16 residues. Trimming took off 10 bases at V and 2 bases at J, with 22 bases between the two ends. Germline loops: CDR1 MDHEN, CDR2 SYDVKM. CDR3 DNA sequence: TGTGCCACCTCAATTTCTTTGGCGGTGCACACAGATACGCAGTATTTT. It encodes CATSISLAVHTDTQYF. The full variable domain, rest sourced from reference TRBV28 and TRBJ2-3, is DVKVTQSSRYLVKRTGEKVFLECVQDMDHENMFWYRQDPGLGLRLIYFSYDVKMKEKGDIPEGYSVSREKKERFSLILESASTNQTSMYLCATSISLAVHTDTQYFGPGTRLTVL.

CDR3 sequence: CASSLGPEDTEAFF. Written as DNA, the CDR3 is TGTGCCAGCAGCTTGGGGCCTGAGGACACTGAAGCTTTCTTT. The chain is built from TRBV5-4 and TRBJ1-1, with D uncertain. This CDR3 has 14 amino acids. Trimming removed 0 bases at V and 3 bases at J, with 9 bases between. Germline values: CDR1 SGHNT, CDR2 YYREEE (reference sequence).

This clone was detected only once. V is TRBV21-1 and J is TRBJ1-1. TRBV21-1 is given as a pseudogene. CDR3 length: 15 amino acids. The chain's CDR3 is CASSKRGPGITEAFF. CDR3 DNA sequence: TGTGCCAGCAGCAAACGCGGACCGGGGATCACTGAAGCTTTCTTT.

J is TRBJ2-5 and V is TRBV5-6, with TRBD1 matching 8 bases. Trimming removed 5 bases from V and 5 bases from J; junction bases left unmatched: 14. The germline gives CDR1 SGHDT, CDR2 YYEEEE. This CDR3 contains 16 residues. CDR3 protein: CASSTPGQVNQETQYF. CDR3 nucleotide sequence: TGTGCCAGCAGTACTCCGGGACAGGTTAATCAGGAGACCCAGTACTTC.

The V and J genes are TRBV7-7 and TRBJ2-7, with TRBD1 matching 10 bases. Germline assignment: CDR1 SSHAT and CDR2 FNYEAQ (reference sequence). The V and J ends lost 5 bases and 3 bases, in that order; junction bases with no gene match: 4. The CDR3 is made up of 14 amino acids. CDR3 sequence (DNA): TGTGCCAGCAGCGTCGGACAGGGGGTCTACGAGCAGTACTTC. Translating gives CASSVGQGVYEQYF.

The V call is TRBV30, the J call TRBJ2-7; D not resolved. The CDR3 has 13 residues. The V gene's germline CDR1 is GTSNPN and CDR2 SVGIG (reference sequence). V was clipped by 1 base and J by 3 bases, with 10 bases between them. CDR3 region: CAWSGGRHYEQYF. The CDR3 nucleotides read TGTGCCTGGAGTGGCGGCCGTCACTACGAGCAGTACTTC.

The chain has TRBV6-5 and TRBJ2-5; the D gene is possibly TRBD2 (5 bases). The J call may be mistaken, given a closer DNA end match to TRBJ2-7. The CDR3 has 15 residues. Germline V gene data show CDR1 as MNHEY and CDR2 as SVGAGI. The CDR3 DNA sequence: TGTGCCAGCAGTTACTTGAACCGGGGAGCCTACGAGCAGTACTTC. The encoded protein is CASSYLNRGAYEQYF.

The J gene is TRBJ1-2, the V gene TRBV6-6, with D possibly being TRBD1 (5 bases). V lost 7 bases, J lost 4 bases, and 16 bases lay in between. CDR1 is MNHNY, CDR2 SVGAGI, per germline (reference sequence). This CDR3 contains 14 residues. CDR3: CASTQGANIYGYTF. CDR3 nucleotide sequence: TGTGCCAGCACCCAAGGGGCGAACATCTATGGCTACACCTTC.

The V gene is TRBV10-3, the J gene TRBJ2-7; the match to TRBD2 covers 7 bases. The germline gives CDR1 ENHRY, CDR2 SYGVKD. This CDR3 contains 14 residues. V dropped 9 bases and J dropped 1; count of bases not matched to a gene: 9. CDR3 in amino acids: CAIKPGGRSYEQYF. The CDR3 DNA follows: TGTGCCATAAAACCCGGCGGGAGATCCTACGAGCAGTACTTC.

The chain employs TRBV6-6 and TRBJ1-4; the match to TRBD1 covers 10 bases. The CDR3 has 16 residues. V lost 6 bases, J lost 3 bases, and 7 bases stayed unmatched. In germline, CDR1 is MNHNY, CDR2 SVGAGI (reference sequence). CDR3 sequence reads: CASSDRQGAPNEKLFF. In nucleotides, the CDR3 is TGTGCCAGCAGCGATCGACAGGGGGCGCCTAATGAAAAACTGTTTTTT.